This T cell receptor (beta chain) was found in a study of T cell changes during pregnancy in multiple sclerosis. Method: immunoSEQ multiplex PCR; TCRdb's copy keeps in-frame clones and lacks some. The table records around 26,000 clones, around nine tenths of them present only once. In the case of this clone: Within the sample, other DNA sequences also encode this same CDR3.

Trimming took 6 bases from V and 0 from J, leaving 8 bases between them. The CDR3 is 13 residues long. The germline V gene encodes CDR1 LNHDA and CDR2 SQIVND (reference sequence). Sample: CD4+ T cells from peripheral blood mononuclear cells, taken in the first trimester of pregnancy. This chain connects TRBV19 to TRBJ1-2, with D maybe TRBD1 (6 bases). This TCR was sampled from a female donor in good health, enrolled as a control in a pregnancy study. The CDR3 DNA is TGTGCCAGTAGGACAGGCGCTAACTATGGCTACACCTTC. Translating gives CASRTGANYGYTF.